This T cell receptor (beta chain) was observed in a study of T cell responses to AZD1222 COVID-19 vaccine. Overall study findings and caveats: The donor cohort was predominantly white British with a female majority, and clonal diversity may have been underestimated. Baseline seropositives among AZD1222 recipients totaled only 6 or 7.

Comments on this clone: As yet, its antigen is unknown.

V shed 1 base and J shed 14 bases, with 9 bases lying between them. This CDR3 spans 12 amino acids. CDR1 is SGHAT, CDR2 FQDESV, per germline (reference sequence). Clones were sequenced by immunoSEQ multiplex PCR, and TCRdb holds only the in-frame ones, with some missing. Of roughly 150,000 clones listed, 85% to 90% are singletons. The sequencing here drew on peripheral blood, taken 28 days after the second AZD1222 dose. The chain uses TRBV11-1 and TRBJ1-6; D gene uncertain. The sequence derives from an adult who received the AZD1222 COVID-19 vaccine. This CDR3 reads CASSLGGETLHF. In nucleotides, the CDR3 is TGTGCCAGCAGCTTAGGGGGTGAGACCCTCCACTTT.